One and the same sample provided the 18 T cell receptor beta chains below, sequenced in a study of blood T cell repertoires in COVID-19 (dated by TCRdb to about 2020). The library was obtained by the immunoSEQ multiplex PCR assay. As stored in TCRdb, this immuneACCESS dataset retains in-frame rearrangements with V and J assigned. A fraction of the clones does not appear; measured against another copy, unresolved V genes explain less than half of the discrepancy, and the remainder lacks a known reason. Present in this sample are 40,000 to 50,000 clones, roughly four fifths of which were seen just once. Of the sample, about 40% is held by the ten largest clones. Sequenced sample: peripheral blood. Source of these receptors: a man in his forties with active or convalescent COVID-19.

The chain has TRBV6-5 and TRBJ2-1; 10 nucleotides match TRBD2. Per the germline V gene, CDR1 is MNHEY and CDR2 is SVGAGI. Trimming at V came to 7 bases and at J to 6 bases, leaving 3 bases not matched to a gene. The CDR3 is made up of 13 amino acids. CDR3 sequence: CASNRLAGNEQFF. CDR3 nucleotides: TGTGCCAGCAACAGACTAGCGGGCAATGAGCAGTTCTTC.

The chain links TRBV5-1 to TRBJ2-7; 7 positions agree with TRBD2. The CDR3 is 14 residues long. In germline, CDR1 is SGHRS, CDR2 YFSETQ. V lost 3 bases and J lost 3; bases outside the gene matches: 6. The DNA of the CDR3 is TGCGCCAGCAGCTGGGAGGGACTGCTCTACGAGCAGTACTTC. Its protein product is CASSWEGLLYEQYF.

The J gene is TRBJ1-2, the V gene TRBV12-3 or TRBV12-4; 7 bases map to TRBD1. The CDR3 totals 13 residues. With 6 bases clipped from V and 6 bases from J, the junction kept 7 bases outside the gene matches. In DNA, the CDR3 is TGTGCCAGCAGCCCGGACAGGAGCAATGGCTACACCTTC. It specifies CASSPDRSNGYTF.

The rearrangement joins TRBV5-4 to TRBJ2-7, with 9 bases fitting TRBD1. This CDR3 has 14 residues. V lost 2 bases and J lost 2; bases outside the gene matches: 2. Germline values: CDR1 SGHNT, CDR2 YYREEE (reference sequence). The CDR3 protein is CASSFGTGTYEQYF. CDR3 in DNA: TGTGCCAGCAGCTTCGGGACAGGGACCTACGAGCAGTACTTC. Using reference TRBV5-4 and TRBJ2-7 for the parts outside the CDR3, the full variable domain is ETGVTQSPTHLIKTRGQQVTLRCSSQSGHNTVSWYQQALGQGPQFIFQYYREEENGRGNFPPRFSGLQFPNYSSELNVNALELDDSALYLCASSFGTGTYEQYFGPGTRLTVT.

The genes are TRBV6-2 or TRBV6-3 and TRBJ1-2; TRBD1 agrees at 7 bases. With 4 bases clipped from V and 0 bases from J, the junction kept 8 bases outside the gene matches. CDR1 MNHEY and CDR2 SVGEGT come from the germline V gene. CDR3 size: 16 residues. This chain's CDR3 is CASSWTVGQANYGYTF. In DNA, the CDR3 is TGTGCCAGCAGTTGGACCGTAGGACAGGCTAACTATGGCTACACCTTC.

The V and J genes are TRBV10-2 and TRBJ1-1; D unclear. The CDR3 extends over 12 amino acids. Between the trimmed V and J ends, which lost 4 bases and 5 bases, there was a span of 8 bases. CDR1 is WSHSY, CDR2 SAAADI, per germline. In DNA form, the CDR3 reads TGCGCCAGCAGTGCCGGGGAGACTGAAGCTTTCTTT. Protein sequence: CASSAGETEAFF.

A single count supports this clone. V is TRBV2 and J is TRBJ2-7; unclear D gene. The germline V and J ends were trimmed by 5 bases and 2 bases, with 16 bases remaining between them. CDR1 and CDR2 (germline): SNHLY, FYNNEI. This CDR3 contains 15 residues. The CDR3 DNA reads TGTGCCAGCAGTTCAACCCTAGTGTATACCTACGAGCAGTACTTC. It encodes CASSSTLVYTYEQYF.

The V call is TRBV28, the J call TRBJ1-6; 10 nucleotides line up with TRBD1. V shed 6 bases and J 10 bases; nucleotides not matched to a gene: 12. CDR1 MDHEN and CDR2 SYDVKM come from the germline V gene. This CDR3 comprises 16 residues. The CDR3, as DNA: TGTGCCAGCAGAGTTTTAAGCGGGACAGGGGAATCACCCCTCCACTTT. Translation: CASRVLSGTGESPLHF.

The V and J genes are TRBV14 and TRBJ2-1; the D is unclear. The V and J ends lost 4 bases and 10 bases respectively, with 11 bases between them. Germline assignment: CDR1 SGHDN and CDR2 FVKESK. CDR3 length: 12 amino acids. The chain's CDR3 is CASSPPGQEQFF. CDR3 DNA sequence: TGTGCCAGCAGCCCCCCAGGTCAAGAGCAGTTCTTC.

The chain links TRBV28 to TRBJ2-7, with a tentative D call TRBD2 (6 bases). This CDR3 is 13 amino acids long. The V and J ends lost 2 bases and 2 bases respectively, with 7 bases between them. The germline V gene encodes CDR1 MDHEN and CDR2 SYDVKM. In DNA, the CDR3 is TGTGCCAGCAGTTTAACGGGGGCCTACGAGCAGTACTTC. Protein sequence: CASSLTGAYEQYF.

The rearrangement uses TRBV27 and TRBJ1-4, with 8 bases that match TRBD1. This CDR3 spans 15 amino acids. Germline V gene data show CDR1 as MNHEY and CDR2 as SMNVEV (reference sequence). Unmatched junction bases numbered 6, after V lost 5 bases and J lost 4 bases. Here the CDR3 DNA reads TGTGCCAGCAGTCCCCGGACAGGGCATAATGAAAAACTGTTTTTT. Translated: CASSPRTGHNEKLFF.

The chain combines TRBV30 with TRBJ1-1; 10 bases map to TRBD1. This CDR3 spans 13 amino acids. CDR1 is GTSNPN and CDR2 is SVGIG in the germline V gene (reference sequence). V dropped 4 bases and J dropped 7; count of bases not matched to a gene: 6. The CDR3 sequence is CAWTDRGRIEAFF. As DNA, the CDR3 is TGTGCCTGGACCGACAGGGGGCGAATTGAAGCTTTCTTT.

The table lists this clone with a few counts. This rearrangement joins TRBV3-1 (or the pseudogene TRBV3-2) to TRBJ2-7; D unresolved. Trimming shortened V by 5 bases and J by 3 bases, and 5 bases separated the two germline ends. Germline values: CDR1 LGHDT, CDR2 YNNKEL (reference sequence). The CDR3 consists of 11 residues. The CDR3 protein is CASSLSYEQYF. In DNA, the CDR3 is TGTGCCAGCAGCTTGAGCTACGAGCAGTACTTC.

The chain employs TRBV27 and TRBJ1-5; possibly TRBD1 for D (6 bases). The germline V gene has CDR1 MNHEY and CDR2 SMNVEV (reference sequence). The CDR3 totals 15 residues. V shed 7 bases and J shed 6 bases, with 19 bases lying between them. The CDR3 loop reads CASKVQGSTSQPQHF. CDR3 sequence (DNA): TGTGCCAGCAAGGTCCAGGGGTCAACTTCTCAGCCCCAGCATTTT.

The CDR3 DNA is TGTGCCAGCAGTTACTCTGGCACTGGCTACACCTTC. Protein product: CASSYSGTGYTF. The chain joins TRBV6-5 to TRBJ1-2; D unresolved. Germline CDR1 and CDR2: MNHEY and SVGAGI. The CDR3 runs to 12 residues. V was cut by 0 bases and J by 7 bases, with 6 bases left in between.

CDR3 nucleotides: TGTTCTTCGGCCGGACAGGGCCAGCTCGAGCAGTACTTC. Residues: CSSAGQGQLEQYF. The chain carries TRBV10-3 and TRBJ2-7, with TRBD1 identical over 8 bases. The germline CDR1 and CDR2 sequences are ENHRY and SYGVKD. The CDR3 sequence is 13 residues long.

The gene calls are TRBV6-6 and TRBJ2-3, with D possibly matching TRBD1 (5 bases). With 2 bases removed from V and 2 bases from J, the gap between germline ends came to 8 bases. The CDR3 length is 14 residues. The germline CDR1 and CDR2 sequences are MNHNY and SVGAGI (reference sequence). The CDR3 DNA sequence: TGTGCCAGCAGTTACGGACACTCCACAGATACGCAGTATTTT. Its translation is CASSYGHSTDTQYF.

In its sample, this clone was seen once. The CDR3 loop reads CASKEGGSNQPQHF. CDR3 nucleotide sequence: TGTGCCAGCAAGGAAGGGGGAAGCAATCAGCCCCAGCATTTT. This chain connects TRBV6-5 to TRBJ1-5; possibly TRBD1 for D (6 bases). The CDR3 loop spans 14 amino acids. Trimming removed 7 bases from V and 1 base from J, with 11 bases in between. The germline V gene has CDR1 MNHEY and CDR2 SVGAGI.